The clone carrying this TCR beta chain showed up just a few times. Its antigen is still unknown. The germline gives CDR1 SGHTA, CDR2 FQGNSA. The CDR3 runs 16 residues. The ends were cut back, 2 bases at V and 0 bases at J, with 13 bases in the middle. The data stem from a study of blood T cells in healthy people across ages. Regarding the study as a whole: Versus aged donors, long-lived donors had higher diversity and more naive CD4+ cells.

Primers used in a second PCR of roughly 7 to 12 cycles were a sample-barcoded 5' primer and a J-beta primer mix. TCRdb recomputed calls from the 5' RACE reads with MiXCR, one row per CDR3 protein. The table has around 990,000 distinct CDR3 sequences, more than 30% seen once. This TCR was sampled from a man aged 18-30 years in good health. This rearrangement joins TRBV7-2 to TRBJ1-2, with D possibly being TRBD1 (6 bases). Sequenced: blood. CDR3: CASSLYGGDTNYGYTF. The CDR3 DNA is TGTGCCAGCAGCTTATACGGAGGGGACACTAACTATGGCTACACCTTC.